A selection of T cell receptor beta chains follows, all from one sample in a study of T-cell memory formation after mild COVID-19. In TCRdb, the 5' RACE reads were re-called with MiXCR into one record per CDR3 protein. Of some 200,000 distinct CDR3 sequences in the sample, just over 9.5% were seen once. Sample: PBMCs or a T cell subset sorted from them (not recorded which). These receptors were collected from a man aged 18 to 30 who had mild COVID-19 (a few samples of this study predate the infection). Cell type and time point are not known. CDR3s include the opening cysteine and the closing phenylalanine or tryptophan. D genes are given only for firm matches. Not all rows give a size; the values are once, few, many and, for expanded clones, a class.

size,V,J,D,DNA,CDR3
NA,TRBV9,TRBJ1-1,NA,TGTGCCAGCAGCTCCCGGGGGTGGGATACTGAAGCTTTCTTT,CASSSRGWDTEAFF
NA,TRBV21-1,TRBJ2-1,NA,TGTGCCAGCAGCAAAGACGGCCCCGAGCAGTTCTTC,CASSKDGPEQFF
once,TRBV7-2,TRBJ2-3,TRBD2,TGTGCCAGCAGCTTTCCGACTAGCGGGACTAGCACAGATACGCAGTATTTT,CASSFPTSGTSTDTQYF
many,TRBV5-1,TRBJ2-3,TRBD1,TGCGCCAGCAGCGTGACAGGGCCAGATACGCAGTATTTT,CASSVTGPDTQYF
few,TRBV28,TRBJ2-3,NA,TGTGCCAGCAGGCCTGACTACACAGATACGCAGTATTTT,CASRPDYTDTQYF
NA,TRBV2,TRBJ2-6,TRBD1,TGTGCCAGCAAGCAGGGGGTAGGGGCCAACGTCCTGACTTTC,CASKQGVGANVLTF
NA,TRBV7-2,TRBJ2-1,TRBD2,TGTGCCAGCAGCCCCCGGGAGGGGTCCTACAATGAGCAGTTCTTC,CASSPREGSYNEQFF
NA,TRBV29-1,TRBJ1-5,NA,TGCAGCGTTGTCGAGGGGATCAATCAGCCCCAGCATTTT,CSVVEGINQPQHF
few,TRBV20-1,TRBJ1-1,TRBD1,TGCAGTGCAAGGACAGGTAGCGTGGTCGCTGAAGCTTTCTTT,CSARTGSVVAEAFF
many,TRBV5-1,TRBJ1-2,NA,TGCGCCAGCAGCGGGGACATCGTTGGCTACACCTTC,CASSGDIVGYTF
few,TRBV4-2,TRBJ2-3,TRBD1,TGTGCCAGCAGCCAGGGGGGACAGGGAGGGGATACGCAGTATTTT,CASSQGGQGGDTQYF
NA,TRBV5-1,TRBJ2-3,NA,TGCGCCAGCAGCATAAGGCGGGGCGGAGGCACAGATACGCAGTATTTT,CASSIRRGGGTDTQYF
few,TRBV9,TRBJ2-3,TRBD2,TGTGCCAGCAGCGTAGAGATTAGCGGGGGGCGGAGCACAGATACGCAGTATTTT,CASSVEISGGRSTDTQYF
few,TRBV20-1,TRBJ2-3,NA,TGCAGTGCTAGACAGGGAGGCAAAGATACGCAGTATTTT,CSARQGGKDTQYF
NA,TRBV7-2,TRBJ2-3,TRBD1,TGTGCCAGCAGCTTAGCGCCAGGGGGCGCGGGCCCAGATACGCAGTATTTT,CASSLAPGGAGPDTQYF
NA,TRBV5-1,TRBJ2-2,TRBD1,TGCGCCAGCAGCTGGACAGGGTCGAACACCGGGGAGCTGTTTTTT,CASSWTGSNTGELFF
NA,TRBV4-3,TRBJ2-2,NA,TGCGCCAGCAGCCAAGATTTACGGCAGGGGAAGAACGGGGAGCTGTTTTTT,CASSQDLRQGKNGELFF
few,TRBV20-1,TRBJ2-6,NA,TGCAGTGCTAGAGATTTGGTTGACTCTGGGGCCAACGTCCTGACTTTC,CSARDLVDSGANVLTF
NA,TRBV18,TRBJ2-7,NA,TGTGCCAGCTCACCCGGACAGATCTACGAGCAGTACTTC,CASSPGQIYEQYF
NA,TRBV6-5,TRBJ1-1,NA,TGTGCCAGCAGCCACCCGTGGGGCGACACTGAAGCTTTCTTT,CASSHPWGDTEAFF
many,TRBV7-8,TRBJ2-4,TRBD1,TGTGCCAGCAGTCAGTACAGGGACAGGGGGAACATTCAGTACTTC,CASSQYRDRGNIQYF
NA,TRBV5-1,TRBJ2-5,TRBD2,TGCGCCAGCAGCTCCGCTAATAGCGGGGGCCAAGAGACCCAGTACTTC,CASSSANSGGQETQYF
NA,TRBV6-6,TRBJ2-2,TRBD2,TGTGCCAGCAGGCTTCCGGGACTAGGGGCGAACACCGGGGAGCTGTTTTTT,CASRLPGLGANTGELFF
NA,TRBV2,TRBJ2-3,NA,TGTGCCAGCCTGTATGGGCCGGCTAGCACAGATACGCAGTATTTT,CASLYGPASTDTQYF
NA,TRBV7-2,TRBJ1-1,NA,TGTGCCAGCAGCTTCAGGGGAACCACTGAAGCTTTCTTT,CASSFRGTTEAFF
NA,TRBV11-1,TRBJ2-1,TRBD2,TGTGCCAGCAGCTTGCTACGCGGGGGGGCCCCCCATGAGCAGTTCTTC,CASSLLRGGAPHEQFF
NA,TRBV29-1,TRBJ2-4,NA,TGCAGCGTTGCCGGCCACCTAGCCAAAAACATTCAGTACTTC,CSVAGHLAKNIQYF
many,TRBV7-2,TRBJ1-3,NA,TGTGCCAGCAGCCCGTACGCCCCGGTTGCTGGAAACACCATATATTTT,CASSPYAPVAGNTIYF
NA,TRBV29-1,TRBJ1-2,NA,TGCGCCGACACTGGAAACTATGGCTACACCTTC,CADTGNYGYTF
NA,TRBV25-1,TRBJ2-1,TRBD1,TGTGCCAGCAGTGACCCCCGACAGGGGGCCAACAATGAGCAGTTCTTC,CASSDPRQGANNEQFF
many,TRBV5-1,TRBJ1-1,TRBD1,TGCGCCAGCAGCCTTACAGGGGTGGACACTGAAGCTTTCTTT,CASSLTGVDTEAFF
NA,TRBV4-2,TRBJ2-5,NA,TGTGCCAGCAGCCATGGGTCCGGGGGTAGAAAGACCCAGTACTTC,CASSHGSGGRKTQYF
NA,TRBV11-2,TRBJ2-5,TRBD2,TGTGCCAGCAGCCCCTTGCGGGGGGGGGGAGAGACCCAGTACTTC,CASSPLRGGGETQYF